This TCR beta chain was sequenced in a study of T cell responses to AZD1222 COVID-19 vaccine (dated by TCRdb to the early 2020s). Regarding the research as a whole: Because spike-specific TCR depth and breadth did not differ between the two schedules, AZD1222 recipients who got a second dose at roughly 4 weeks were pooled with those who got a second dose at roughly 12 weeks. Trial participants were enrolled by age into 18-55, 56-69 and 70-plus year subgroups, with roughly 150, 30 and 60 TCR-sequenced participants respectively. TCR sequencing was performed for roughly 240 trial participants, of whom around 210 were given two doses of AZD1222 and some 26 were given two doses of MenACWY control vaccine.

For this clone: This clone's antigen is unknown. No base quality information exists; no much larger clone differs at one position.

V loses 3 bases, J loses 3 bases, and the germline ends lie 8 bases apart. Per the germline V gene, LGHNT is the CDR1 and FRNRAP is the CDR2. The CDR3 starts with the cysteine, ends with the phenylalanine, and has 13 residues. Only CDR3 DNA remains: 39 bases, in frame from the first base. The CDR3 regions of human TCRbeta chains were analyzed by immunosequencing. The authors' pipeline ran thus. Repertoire TCRs were matched against a reference library of SARS-CoV-2-specific TCRs generated with the MIRA antigen-specificity platform. Breadth was defined as the fraction of unique TCRs that were SARS-CoV-2-associated, and depth was defined as the fraction of total T cells that were SARS-CoV-2-associated. Using the MIRA data, every spike-specific TCR was mapped to the spike region that the TCR reacted to and assigned to either a CD4 or a CD8 class. Log10-transformed breadth and depth values were compared by one-way ANOVA with Sidak's multiple comparisons tests. Entries here come from immuneACCESS through TCRdb and include only in-frame sequences with V and J called. Some clones fail to appear in such tables; in the studies checked, an unresolved V gene covers under half of the shortfall, and the cause of the remainder is unknown. V, J and clone size are taken as reported in that table, and D and trimming were inferred from the DNA itself. The table for this sample lists more than 150,000 clones; around 90% of them were counted only once. The ten biggest clones cover 5% to 7.5% of the sample.

General study outcomes and caveats: Conclusions about previously exposed vaccinees are limited, since just five or six AZD1222 recipients were seropositive for SARS-CoV-2 at baseline. Participants were mostly white British and included more females than males, and it was suggested by the authors that clonal diversity may have been underestimated. The 56-69-year group was small, and its depth increase did not reach significance, likely because of low power. Reportedly, almost half of the unique spike-specific TCRs recognized epitopes lying outside the regions that are mutated in the B.1.351 and B.1.1.7 variants. CD4 TCRs associated with the vaccine covered the entire spike protein, and the dominant responses were in regions 160-218 and 743-854. Because no samples from the day 14 peak response were available, repertoires could be characterized only after the peak T cell response. Spike-specific TCR breadth and depth rose significantly after two AZD1222 doses compared with day 0 and with MenACWY recipients.

The sample's time point label, in plain terms: baseline before first vaccination. Samples from vaccinated people were obtained from the UK trials COV001 and COV002, which included a single-blind randomized controlled phase 2/3 trial of AZD1222 (ChAdOx1 nCoV-19) in healthy adults. For TCRbeta chain sequencing, PBMC samples were collected from trial participants at day 0 and at day 28 after the second dose. The material sequenced was peripheral blood, taken on day 0 of AZD1222 vaccination. The receptor chain draws on TRBV12-5 and TRBJ1-1; the D gene cannot be named for sure. The receptor was isolated from an adult in good health. The DNA sequence follows: TGTGCTAGTGGTTTCTGGAGTGACACTGAAGCTTTCTTT. Translated, this gives CASGFWSDTEAFF.